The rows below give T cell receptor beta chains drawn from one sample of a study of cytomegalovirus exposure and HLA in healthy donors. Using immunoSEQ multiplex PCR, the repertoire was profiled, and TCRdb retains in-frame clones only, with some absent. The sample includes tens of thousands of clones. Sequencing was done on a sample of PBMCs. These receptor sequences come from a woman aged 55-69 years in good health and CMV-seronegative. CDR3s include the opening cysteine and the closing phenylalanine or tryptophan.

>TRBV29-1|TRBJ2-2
CSVAGTTITGELFF
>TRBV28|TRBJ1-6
CASIPGQGASPLHF
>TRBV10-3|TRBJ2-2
CAISWAGSTGELFF
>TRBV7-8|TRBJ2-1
CASSDSLGEQFF
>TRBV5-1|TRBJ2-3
CASSPTGISTDTQYF
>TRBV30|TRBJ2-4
CAWSLYTNYRAGGAKNIQYF
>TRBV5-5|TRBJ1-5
CASILVVSGMGKPQHF
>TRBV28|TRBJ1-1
CASSPTGTGGTEAFF
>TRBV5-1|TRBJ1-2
CASSLESAVQGYTF
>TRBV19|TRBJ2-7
CASSNGLVYEQYF
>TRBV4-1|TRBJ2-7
CASSLRQVQDEQYF
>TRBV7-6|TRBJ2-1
CASSPRASGGNNEQFF
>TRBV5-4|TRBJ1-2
CASSFSDRSAGYTF
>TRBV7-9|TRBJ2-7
CATSKTGDYEQYF
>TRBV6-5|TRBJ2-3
CASSPRTGLDTQYF
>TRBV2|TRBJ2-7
CASAREGYEQYF
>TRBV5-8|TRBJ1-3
CASSRHPGQGTGNTIYF
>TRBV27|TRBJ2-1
CASSFAGTSAYNEQFF
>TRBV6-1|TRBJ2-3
CASSEGGPDTQYF
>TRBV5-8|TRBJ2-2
CASSYRAAGTGELFF
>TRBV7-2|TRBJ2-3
CASSLYGDTQYF
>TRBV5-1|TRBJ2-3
CASRGPQATDTQYF
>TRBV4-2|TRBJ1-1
CASSQDPGVEVAEAFF
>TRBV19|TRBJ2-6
CASTSRTANSGANVLTF
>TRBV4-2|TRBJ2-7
CASSQDLGVSYEQYF
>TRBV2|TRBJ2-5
CASSPDRSRETQYF
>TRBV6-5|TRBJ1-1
CASSFGQGGGTEAFF